This record looks at one TCR beta chain sequence and its context. Its antigen remains unidentified. The data stem from a study of shared clonotypes between healthy human individuals. Study-level results: The naive CD4 repertoires of four donors were compared, and about 5% of clonotypes were shared.

Germline loops: CDR1 SGHRS, CDR2 YFSETQ. The V end was cut by 4 bases, the J end by 2 bases, with 9 bases between. The CDR3 has 14 residues. The method was immunoSEQ multiplex PCR; TCRdb's version includes in-frame clones alone and lacks a portion of them. Here the sample spans 2.3 million or so clones, roughly 93% being singletons. The receptor was isolated from a man between 18 and 35 years old in good health. Some clones in this sample may be carry-over from other donors' samples. The chain joins TRBV5-1 to TRBJ2-2; D tentatively reads TRBD1 or TRBD2 (5 bases each). The sample comprised naive CD4+ T cells from PBMCs. Subset specified: CD45RA+ positively selected. CDR3: CASSRDQNTGELFF. Written as DNA, the CDR3 is TGCGCCAGCAGCCGGGACCAAAACACCGGGGAGCTGTTTTTT.